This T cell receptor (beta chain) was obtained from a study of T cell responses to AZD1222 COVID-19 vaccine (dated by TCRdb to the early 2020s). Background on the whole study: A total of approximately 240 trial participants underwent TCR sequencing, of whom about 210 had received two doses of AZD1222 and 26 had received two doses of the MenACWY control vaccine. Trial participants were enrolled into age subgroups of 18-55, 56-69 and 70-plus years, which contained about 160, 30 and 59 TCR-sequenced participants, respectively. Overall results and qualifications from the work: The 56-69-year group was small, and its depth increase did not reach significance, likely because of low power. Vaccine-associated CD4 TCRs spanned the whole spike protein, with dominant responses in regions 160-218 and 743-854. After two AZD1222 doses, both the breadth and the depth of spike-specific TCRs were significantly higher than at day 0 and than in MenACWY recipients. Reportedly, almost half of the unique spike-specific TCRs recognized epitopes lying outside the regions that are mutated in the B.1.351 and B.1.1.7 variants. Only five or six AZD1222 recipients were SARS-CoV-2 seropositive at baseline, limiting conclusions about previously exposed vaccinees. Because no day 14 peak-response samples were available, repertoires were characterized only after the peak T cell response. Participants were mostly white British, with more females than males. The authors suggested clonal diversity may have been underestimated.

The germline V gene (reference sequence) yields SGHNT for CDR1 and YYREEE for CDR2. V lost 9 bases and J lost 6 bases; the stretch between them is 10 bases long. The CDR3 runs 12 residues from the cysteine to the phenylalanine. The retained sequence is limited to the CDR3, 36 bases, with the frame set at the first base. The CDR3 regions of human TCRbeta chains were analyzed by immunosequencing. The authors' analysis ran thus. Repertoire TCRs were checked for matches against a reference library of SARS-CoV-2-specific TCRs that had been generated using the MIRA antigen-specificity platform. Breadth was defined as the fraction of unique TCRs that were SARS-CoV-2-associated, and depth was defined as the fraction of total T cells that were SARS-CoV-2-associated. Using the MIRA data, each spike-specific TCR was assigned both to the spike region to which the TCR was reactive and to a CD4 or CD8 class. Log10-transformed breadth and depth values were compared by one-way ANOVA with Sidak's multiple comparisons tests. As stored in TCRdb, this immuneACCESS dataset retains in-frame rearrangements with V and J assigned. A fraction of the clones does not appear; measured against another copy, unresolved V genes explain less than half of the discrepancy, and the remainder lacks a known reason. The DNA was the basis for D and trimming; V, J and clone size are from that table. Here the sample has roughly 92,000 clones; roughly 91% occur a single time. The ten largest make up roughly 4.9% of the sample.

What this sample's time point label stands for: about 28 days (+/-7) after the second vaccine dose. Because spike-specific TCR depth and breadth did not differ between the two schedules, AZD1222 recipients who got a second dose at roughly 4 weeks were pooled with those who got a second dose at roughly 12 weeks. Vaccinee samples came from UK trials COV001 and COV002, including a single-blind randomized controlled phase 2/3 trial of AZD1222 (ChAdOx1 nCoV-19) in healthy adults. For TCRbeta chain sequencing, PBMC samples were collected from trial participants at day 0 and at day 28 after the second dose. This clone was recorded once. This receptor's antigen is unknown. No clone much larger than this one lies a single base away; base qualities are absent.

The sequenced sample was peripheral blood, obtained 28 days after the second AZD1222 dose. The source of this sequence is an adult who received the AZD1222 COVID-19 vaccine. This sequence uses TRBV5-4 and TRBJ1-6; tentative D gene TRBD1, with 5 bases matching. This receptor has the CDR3 CATGGANSPLHF. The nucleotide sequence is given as TGTGCCACCGGAGGGGCTAATTCACCCCTCCACTTT.